This T cell receptor beta chain came from a study of blood T cell repertoires in COVID-19. Trimming took off 4 bases at V and 0 bases at J, with 7 bases between the two ends. Germline-derived CDR1 and CDR2 are MNHEY and SVGAGI. The CDR3 contains 14 residues. Generated by immunoSEQ multiplex PCR, the TCRdb table keeps only in-frame clones and is missing some. Among approximately 230,000 clones, around 84% were seen once, and the ten largest hold over 1.5%. Study members were between about 18 and 100 years old and lived in about two dozen US regions. Donors were grouped by their self-reported clinical history.

The chain employs TRBV6-5 and TRBJ1-5; D gene uncertain. The sample was PBMCs or T cells enriched from blood (not recorded which). This sequence was found in a man aged 35 to 55 who had recovered from COVID-19. The CDR3 here is CASSSGISNQPQHF. In DNA, the CDR3 is TGTGCCAGCAGTTCCGGTATTAGCAATCAGCCCCAGCATTTT.